The following is a T cell receptor (beta chain) sequence with its context. Its cognate antigen is unknown. Measured with immunoSEQ multiplex PCR; TCRdb has only the in-frame clones, and not every one. Of 110,000 to 150,000 clones detected, more than 70% appear once; the ten largest clones hold under 3.5%. This entry is derived from a study of T cell responses to AZD1222 COVID-19 vaccine. Overall study results and limits: Donors in the cohort were predominantly white British and more often female, and clonal diversity was possibly underestimated. Dominant at 160-218 and 743-854, vaccine-associated CD4 TCRs also spanned spike.

V lost 3 bases to trimming and J lost 5 bases; unmatched junction nucleotides: 11. This CDR3 has 18 residues. Germline assignment: CDR1 SGDLS and CDR2 YYNGEE. The sequencing used peripheral blood, collected on day 0 of AZD1222 vaccination. The receptor was isolated from an adult in good health. V usage is TRBV9 and J usage is TRBJ2-2; 12 bases are a match to TRBD2. The CDR3 bases are TGTGCCAGCAGCGGCACCTCCCTAGCGGGGGGGCGTACCGGGGAGCTGTTTTTT. Protein product: CASSGTSLAGGRTGELFF.